This T cell receptor (beta chain) is drawn from a study of shared clonotypes between healthy human individuals. Some clones are missing from TCRdb's copy, which holds only in-frame ones; the method was immunoSEQ multiplex PCR. The sample holds some 2 million clones, roughly 96% seen once. The CDR3 sequence is 14 residues long. The V and J ends lost 0 bases and 5 bases, in that order; junction bases with no gene match: 1. Germline V CDR1 and CDR2: SGHRS, YFSETQ. Worth noting for this clone: Additional DNA sequences in this sample encode the identical CDR3.

The chain combines TRBV5-1 with TRBJ2-5, with 10 nucleotides matching TRBD2. The receptor comes from a man aged 18 to 29 in good health. Sequencing input: naive CD4+ T cells sorted from blood. The subset is: CD45RA+ positively selected. The CDR3 bases are TGCGCCAGCAGCTTGGGACTAGCGGGTGAGACCCAGTACTTC. Residues: CASSLGLAGETQYF.